Each of the 20 T cell receptor beta chains below was sequenced from the same sample in a study of beta chain features in type 1 diabetes. Antigens for these TCRs are unknown. General observations from the study: Significant though moderate, a shortening of TCRB CDR3s appeared in all four CD4+ subsets of Type 1 diabetes patients.

Expressed TCRB transcripts were sequenced after all isolated RNA was converted to cDNA. This table comes from immunoSEQ multiplex PCR, and its TCRdb copy is limited to in-frame clones, with some not included. The data hold about 340,000 clones, with 13% observed a single time. The sample was naive CD4+ T cells from blood. All receptors come from a woman between 18 and 29 years old with type 1 diabetes.

The chain couples TRBV5-1 to TRBJ2-3; 10 bases line up with TRBD2. The CDR3 is made up of 17 amino acids. CDR1 is SGHRS and CDR2 is YFSETQ in the germline V gene. The V segment lost 0 bases and the J segment 2 bases; nucleotides outside the gene matches: 6. CDR3 sequence: CASSLALAGGPTDTQYF. CDR3 DNA sequence: TGCGCCAGCAGCTTGGCCTTAGCGGGAGGCCCCACAGATACGCAGTATTTT.

This clone has more than one count but fewer than ten. V gene TRBV5-1 combines with J gene TRBJ2-1, with D uncertain. Trimming shortened V by 0 bases and J by 0 bases, and 10 bases separated the two germline ends. Germline assignment: CDR1 SGHRS and CDR2 YFSETQ. CDR3 size: 16 residues. The chain's CDR3 is CASSLDTGGSYNEQFF. The CDR3 coding sequence is TGCGCCAGCAGCTTGGATACGGGTGGCTCCTACAATGAGCAGTTCTTC.

This clone was seen a handful of times. The J gene is TRBJ2-3, the V gene TRBV7-9, with 13 bases identical to TRBD2. This CDR3 comprises 19 residues. Germline assignment: CDR1 SEHNR and CDR2 FQNEAQ (reference sequence). With V trimmed by 4 bases and J by 3 bases, 13 bases remained unmatched. For the CDR3, the DNA is TGTGCCAGCAGCTCCCGTGGGACTAGCGGGGTTAAGGGAACAGATACGCAGTATTTT. It is translated as CASSSRGTSGVKGTDTQYF.

This clone has just a few counts. V and J are TRBV19 and TRBJ2-5; tentative D call: TRBD1 (6 bases). V dropped 3 bases and J dropped 4 bases, with 15 bases sitting between them. The CDR3 runs to 15 residues. Germline V lookup: CDR1 LNHDA, CDR2 SQIVND (reference sequence). The CDR3 here is CASSMDDRPAETQYF. DNA of the CDR3: TGTGCCAGTAGTATGGACGACAGGCCCGCAGAGACCCAGTACTTC.

The CDR3 loop is CSVARGRGTEAFF. In DNA, the CDR3 is TGCAGCGTTGCGAGGGGGCGAGGCACTGAAGCTTTCTTT. The chain employs TRBV29-1 and TRBJ1-1; 7 bases map to TRBD1. The CDR3 loop spans 13 amino acids. Losses at the gene ends were 4 bases for V and 4 bases for J; bases not matched to a gene: 6. From germline, CDR1 is SQVTM and CDR2 ANQGSEA.

This clone has a handful of counts. CDR3: CASSWVARLGEQFF. CDR3 nucleotides: TGTGCCAGCAGCTGGGTCGCTCGACTGGGTGAGCAGTTCTTC. V gene TRBV11-2 combines with J gene TRBJ2-1, with no clear D. This CDR3 has 14 amino acids. Germline V gene lookup returns CDR1 SGHAT and CDR2 FQNNGV. V was cut by 4 bases and J by 9 bases, with 16 bases left in between.

This clone was picked up a small number of times. The chain couples TRBV6-4 to TRBJ1-1; TRBD1 might be the D (5 bases). The CDR3 contains 16 residues. Germline V gives CDR1 MRHNA, CDR2 SNTAGT. The V gene lost 4 bases and the J gene lost 3 bases, with 18 bases spanning the gap. The CDR3 is CASSAGFEGRDTEAFF. The CDR3 nucleotides are TGTGCCAGCAGTGCAGGGTTCGAAGGCCGCGACACTGAAGCTTTCTTT.

This clone was detected only a few times. The CDR3 loop is CASSSGQPTTPKQYF. As DNA, the CDR3 is TGTGCCAGCAGTAGTGGACAGCCGACAACTCCCAAGCAGTACTTC. This chain uses TRBV27 with TRBJ2-7; a possible D gene is TRBD1 (6 bases). The CDR3 totals 15 residues. Per germline, CDR1 MNHEY and CDR2 SMNVEV (reference sequence). V was pared by 5 bases and J by 8 bases, with 22 bases between.

As concerns this clone: The same CDR3 arises from other DNA sequences in this sample as well. The genes are TRBV25-1 and TRBJ2-5; D ambiguous. The CDR3 loop spans 11 amino acids. Germline-derived CDR1 and CDR2 are MGHDK and SYGVNS. V dropped 4 bases and J dropped 4 bases, with 4 bases sitting between them. CDR3: CASSAGETQYF. CDR3 sequence (DNA): TGTGCCAGCAGTGCGGGAGAGACCCAGTACTTC.

As concerns this clone: The same CDR3 also results from other DNA sequences found in this sample. V usage is TRBV5-1 and J usage is TRBJ1-2, with D tentatively TRBD1 (5 bases). The CDR3 has 13 amino acids. V was cut by 0 bases and J by 6 bases, with 9 bases left in between. Per the germline V gene, CDR1 is SGHRS and CDR2 is YFSETQ. CDR3 nucleotide sequence: TGCGCCAGCAGCTTGGGTCAGGGCGATGGCTACACCTTC. Amino acid sequence: CASSLGQGDGYTF.

This clone showed up just a few times. The chain links TRBV5-4 to TRBJ2-7, with 9 bases that match TRBD2. The CDR3 sequence is 16 residues long. Per the germline V gene, CDR1 is SGHNT and CDR2 is YYREEE (reference sequence). Germline trimming cut 0 bases from V and 2 bases from J; bases unmatched to any gene: 6. The CDR3: CASSLGVAGGPYEQYV. CDR3 bases: TGTGCCAGCAGCTTGGGGGTTGCGGGAGGGCCCTACGAGCAGTACGTC.

Only a few counts were recorded for this clone. The chain employs TRBV20-1 and TRBJ2-7; D is perhaps TRBD1 (6 bases). There are 11 residues in the CDR3. Germline values: CDR1 DFQATT, CDR2 SNEGSKA (reference sequence). Trimming took off 7 bases at V and 4 bases at J, with 11 bases between the two ends. The DNA of the CDR3 is TGCAGTGGGCGGACAGCTTACGAGCAGTACTTC. Translating it yields CSGRTAYEQYF.

This clone has more than one count but fewer than ten. The chain uses TRBV10-3 and TRBJ1-2, with 9 bases that match TRBD1. V gave up 3 bases and J gave up 6 bases; unmatched junction bases: 5. This CDR3 region has 14 residues. Per germline, CDR1 ENHRY and CDR2 SYGVKD. CDR3 sequence reads: CAISDFGQGNGYTF. As DNA, the CDR3 is TGTGCCATCAGTGATTTCGGACAGGGGAATGGCTACACCTTC.

The CDR3 DNA is TGTGCCAGCAGTGCCCCCTCAGGGGGTTACACTGAAGCTTTCTTT. This codes for CASSAPSGGYTEAFF. The chain links TRBV9 to TRBJ1-1, with 7 positions matching TRBD1. There are 15 residues in the CDR3. Germline values: CDR1 SGDLS, CDR2 YYNGEE. J was trimmed by 3 bases and V by 5 bases; bases with no gene match: 10.

The CDR3 sequence: CASSLALTSEAFF. In nucleotides, the CDR3 is TGTGCCAGCAGCTTAGCCTTAACTTCAGAAGCTTTCTTT. The chain combines TRBV7-6 with TRBJ1-1; D is unclear. Trimming removed 0 bases at V and 8 bases at J, with 10 bases between. Germline values: CDR1 SGHVS, CDR2 FNYEAQ. The CDR3 consists of 13 residues.

The chain links TRBV9 to TRBJ1-2; 9 nucleotides agree with TRBD1. With V trimmed by 5 bases and J by 0 bases, 5 bases remained unmatched. There are 15 residues in the CDR3. Germline CDR1 SGDLS, CDR2 YYNGEE. CDR3 nucleotides: TGTGCCAGCAGTAACCGGGACAGGGCTAACTATGGCTACACCTTC. Translating gives CASSNRDRANYGYTF.

The V gene is TRBV7-2, the J gene TRBJ2-3, with a tentative D call TRBD1 (7 bases). With 2 bases removed from V and 1 base from J, the gap between germline ends came to 13 bases. The CDR3 length is 16 residues. Germline assignment: CDR1 SGHTA and CDR2 FQGNSA. CDR3 region: CASSLPPRGGTDTQYF. In DNA form, the CDR3 reads TGTGCCAGCAGCTTACCCCCCAGGGGGGGCACAGATACGCAGTATTTT.

There are a few counts of this clone. This chain connects TRBV5-1 to TRBJ2-3, with 9 bases that match TRBD2. Germline values: CDR1 SGHRS, CDR2 YFSETQ. Unmatched junction bases numbered 8, after V lost 0 bases and J lost 3 bases. CDR3 size: 17 residues. CDR3 nucleotide sequence: TGCGCCAGCAGCTTGGGAACCACTAGCGGGCTGACAGATACGCAGTATTTT. It translates to CASSLGTTSGLTDTQYF. Full variable domain (rest looked up from reference TRBV5-1 and TRBJ2-3): KAGVTQTPRYLIKTRGQQVTLSCSPISGHRSVSWYQQTPGQGLQFLFEYFSETQRNKGNFPGRFSGRQFSNSRSEMNVSTLELGDSALYLCASSLGTTSGLTDTQYFGPGTRLTVL.

This chain uses TRBV28 with TRBJ2-1, with TRBD2 matching 10 bases. The germline V gene encodes CDR1 MDHEN and CDR2 SYDVKM. Unmatched junction bases numbered 7, after V lost 2 bases and J lost 9 bases. CDR3 size: 15 residues. CDR3 region: CASSLTAGGPGEQFF. CDR3 in DNA: TGTGCCAGCAGTTTAACAGCGGGAGGGCCCGGTGAGCAGTTCTTC. The full variable domain, with the rest looked up from reference TRBV28 and TRBJ2-1, is DVKVTQSSRYLVKRTGEKVFLECVQDMDHENMFWYRQDPGLGLRLIYFSYDVKMKEKGDIPEGYSVSREKKERFSLILESASTNQTSMYLCASSLTAGGPGEQFFGPGTRLTVL.

This clone was seen more than once but under ten times. CDR3 sequence (DNA): TGTGCCAGCAGTTTAGTGTTATCTAGCGGCTACACCTTC. Protein: CASSLVLSSGYTF. This chain links TRBV28 with TRBJ1-2; no definite D call. The length of the CDR3 is 13 residues. Between the trimmed V and J ends, which lost 2 bases and 8 bases, there was a span of 12 bases. Germline V gene lookup returns CDR1 MDHEN and CDR2 SYDVKM.